The 6 T cell receptor beta chains below were found in one sample sequenced in a study of beta chain features in type 1 diabetes. Reverse transcription of all isolated RNA meant that expressed TCRB transcripts were sequenced. Here immunoSEQ multiplex PCR was the method, and the copy in TCRdb shows in-frame clones only, minus some. The data show nearly 250,000 clones, with around 14% seen just once and about 0.024% held by the top ten. The sample was naive CD4+ T cells from blood. The source of these receptors is a woman aged 40 to 49 in good health.

This clone was counted a few times. V gene TRBV19 combines with J gene TRBJ2-7, with TRBD1 matching 11 bases. The CDR3 is made up of 14 amino acids. The J segment lost 6 bases and the V segment lost 6 bases, leaving 7 bases of the junction unmatched. Germline V gene lookup returns CDR1 LNHDA and CDR2 SQIVND (reference sequence). CDR3 in DNA: TGTGCCAGTAGCTCAACCGGGACAGGGGGCGAGCAGTACTTC. Translating gives CASSSTGTGGEQYF.

This clone was recorded a few times. Here the CDR3 DNA reads TGTGCCAGCAGTCCCCAGGGACAGGGGGCAATCATGAACACTGAAGCTTTCTTT. Translation: CASSPQGQGAIMNTEAFF. This rearrangement joins TRBV2 to TRBJ1-1; the match to TRBD1 covers 12 bases. V trimming: 5 bases; J trimming: 0 bases; junction bases outside the gene matches: 10. Germline V gene data show CDR1 as SNHLY and CDR2 as FYNNEI. The length of the CDR3 is 18 residues.

This clone has more than one count but fewer than ten. This chain joins TRBV7-2 and TRBJ2-3, with TRBD1 matching 7 bases. The CDR3 consists of 15 residues. CDR1 and CDR2 (germline): SGHTA, FQGNSA. Trimming at V came to 4 bases and at J to 2 bases, leaving 6 bases not matched to a gene. The CDR3 nucleotides are TGTGCCAGCAGCTCATGGGACAGCCCCACAGATACGCAGTATTTT. Its translation is CASSSWDSPTDTQYF.

On this clone itself: The same CDR3 arises from other DNA sequences in this sample as well. The chain employs TRBV4-1 and TRBJ2-5, with D perhaps TRBD2 (6 bases). This CDR3 is built from 15 residues. From germline, CDR1 is MGHRA and CDR2 YSYEKL. The ends were cut back, 1 base at V and 5 bases at J, with 14 bases in the middle. The CDR3 spells CASSQGRGAGETQYF. The CDR3 nucleotides read TGCGCCAGCAGCCAAGGGAGAGGGGCGGGGGAGACCCAGTACTTC.

This clone occurred many times. The rearrangement links TRBV14 to TRBJ2-1; tentatively, D is TRBD1 or TRBD2 (7 bases each). The V gene lost 7 bases and the J gene lost 9 bases, with 13 bases spanning the gap. Germline-derived CDR1 and CDR2 are SGHDN and FVKESK. CDR3 length equals 12 residues. The CDR3 spells CASNQGGFEQFF. The DNA of the CDR3 is TGTGCCAGCAACCAGGGGGGGTTTGAGCAGTTCTTC.

The CDR3 sequence: CASSAPGLGEQYF. The CDR3 nucleotides are TGTGCCAGCAGTGCGCCAGGGTTGGGCGAGCAGTACTTC. The chain joins TRBV6-5 to TRBJ2-7; weak D call: TRBD1 (5 bases). The CDR3 contains 13 residues. Germline V CDR1 and CDR2: MNHEY, SVGAGI. V was shortened by 5 bases and J by 6 bases, with 14 bases between the two germline ends.